Here is one T cell receptor beta chain with its context. Per the study methods: Amplification from reference gene primers served as the basis for estimated nucleated cell counts. The protocol was immunoSEQ multiplex PCR, while the TCRdb copy is restricted to in-frame clones and leaves out a portion. Clonal size and the V and J genes are those of that table, whereas D and trimming came from the DNA. The sample carries just under 60,000 clones, 80% to 85% recorded once. The CDR3 length is 13 residues. V lost 4 bases, J lost 4 bases, and 11 bases lay in between. Germline assignment: CDR1 MNHEY and CDR2 SMNVEV (reference sequence). These data originate in a study of blood T cell repertoires in COVID-19. On the study more broadly: Some COVID-19 samples were acute and others convalescent; all came from the United States, Italy and Spain. In each case, the material was cDNA or gDNA derived from T cells, B-cell-depleted T cells, or PBMCs.

Seattle patient enrollment occurred during active infection, with longitudinal follow-up thereafter. This chain connects TRBV27 to TRBJ2-7, with D possibly matching TRBD1 (6 bases). Input material: peripheral blood. The origin of this receptor is a man at least 80 years old with COVID-19, enrolled during active disease. DNA for the CDR3: TGTGCCAGCAGTTGGGGGCCCTTGTACGAGCAGTACTTC. Amino acid sequence: CASSWGPLYEQYF.